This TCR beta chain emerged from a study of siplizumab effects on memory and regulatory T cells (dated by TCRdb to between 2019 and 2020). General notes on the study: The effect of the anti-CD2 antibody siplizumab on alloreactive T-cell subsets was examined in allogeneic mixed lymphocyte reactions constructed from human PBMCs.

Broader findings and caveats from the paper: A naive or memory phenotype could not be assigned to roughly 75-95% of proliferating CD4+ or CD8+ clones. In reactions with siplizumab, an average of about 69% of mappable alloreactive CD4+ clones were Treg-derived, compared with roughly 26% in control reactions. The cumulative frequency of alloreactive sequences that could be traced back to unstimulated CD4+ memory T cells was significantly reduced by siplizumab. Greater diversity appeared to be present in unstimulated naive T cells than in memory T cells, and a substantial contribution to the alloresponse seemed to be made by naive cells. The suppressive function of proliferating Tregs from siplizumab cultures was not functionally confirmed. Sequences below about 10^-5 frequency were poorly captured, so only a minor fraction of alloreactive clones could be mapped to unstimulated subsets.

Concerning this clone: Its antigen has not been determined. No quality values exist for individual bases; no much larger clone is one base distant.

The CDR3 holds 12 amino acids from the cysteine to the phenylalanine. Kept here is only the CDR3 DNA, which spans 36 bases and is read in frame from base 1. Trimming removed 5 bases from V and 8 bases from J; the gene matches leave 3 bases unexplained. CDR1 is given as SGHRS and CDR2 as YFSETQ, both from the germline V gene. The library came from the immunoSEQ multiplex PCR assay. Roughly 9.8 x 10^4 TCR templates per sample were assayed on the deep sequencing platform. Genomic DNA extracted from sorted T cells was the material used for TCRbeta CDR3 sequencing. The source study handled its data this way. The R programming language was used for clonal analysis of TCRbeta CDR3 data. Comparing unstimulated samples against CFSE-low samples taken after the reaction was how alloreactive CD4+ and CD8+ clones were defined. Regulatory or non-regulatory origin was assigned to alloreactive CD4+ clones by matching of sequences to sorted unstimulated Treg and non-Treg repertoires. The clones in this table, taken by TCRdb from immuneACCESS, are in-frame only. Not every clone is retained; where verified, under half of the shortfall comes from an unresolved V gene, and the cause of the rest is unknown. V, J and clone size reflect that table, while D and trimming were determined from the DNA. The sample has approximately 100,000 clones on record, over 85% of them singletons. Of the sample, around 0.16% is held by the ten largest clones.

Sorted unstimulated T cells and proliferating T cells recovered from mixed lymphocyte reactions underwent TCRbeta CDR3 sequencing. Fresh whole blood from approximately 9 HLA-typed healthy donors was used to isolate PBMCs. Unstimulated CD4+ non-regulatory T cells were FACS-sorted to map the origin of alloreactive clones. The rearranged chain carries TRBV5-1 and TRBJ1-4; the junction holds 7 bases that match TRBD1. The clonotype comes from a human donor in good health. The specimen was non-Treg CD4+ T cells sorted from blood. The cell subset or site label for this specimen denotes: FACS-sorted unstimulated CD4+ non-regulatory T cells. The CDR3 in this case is CASSPGGEKLFF. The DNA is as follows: TGCGCCAGCAGTCCAGGGGGGGAAAAACTGTTTTTT.